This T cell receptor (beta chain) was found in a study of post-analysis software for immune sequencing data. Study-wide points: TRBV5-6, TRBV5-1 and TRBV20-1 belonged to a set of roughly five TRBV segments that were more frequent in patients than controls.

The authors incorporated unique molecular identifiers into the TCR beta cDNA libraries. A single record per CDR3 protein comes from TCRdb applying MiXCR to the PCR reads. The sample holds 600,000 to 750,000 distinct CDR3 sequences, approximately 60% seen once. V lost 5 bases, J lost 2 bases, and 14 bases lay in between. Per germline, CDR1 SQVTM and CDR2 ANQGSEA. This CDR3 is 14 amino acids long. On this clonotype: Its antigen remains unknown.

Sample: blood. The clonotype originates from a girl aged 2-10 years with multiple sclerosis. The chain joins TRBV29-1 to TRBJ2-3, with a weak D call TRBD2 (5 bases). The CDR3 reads CSVSGAVDTDTQYF. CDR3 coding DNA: TGCAGCGTTAGTGGAGCGGTTGACACAGATACGCAGTATTTT.